This TCR beta chain is drawn from a study of regulatory T cells in long-lasting Graves disease. General study points: Researchers reported studying only peripheral blood, not thyroid tissue. Persistent disease preferred TRBV28, TRBJ1-2 and TRBJ2-5; new disease, TRBV20-1 and TRBJ2-1. TCR diversity was lower in persistent Graves' patients (versus newly diagnosed ones).

This clonotype was seen more than once but under ten times. The target antigen is unknown. A much bigger clone sits one base away, suggesting this may be a read error. The TCR beta library used iRepertoire HTBI primers with Arm-PCR amplification of CDR3. Via MiXCR, TCRdb re-called the multiplex PCR reads, giving one row per CDR3 protein. The sample has over 350,000 distinct CDR3 sequences, roughly 15% seen once. There are 11 residues in the CDR3. The germline V gene encodes CDR1 DFQATT and CDR2 SNEGSKA (reference sequence). As to time point: newly diagnosed GD, antithyroid drugs for less than 3 months. The TCR library used RNA extracted from PBMCs. These data also formed part of another study, on T cells in Graves' hyperthyroidism and ophthalmopathy. Per that paper: When the TCR CDR3 underwent first-round RT-PCR, the HTBI primer set was used.

The J gene is TRBJ2-1, the V gene TRBV20-1, with D unclear. The end of the DNA is better explained by TRBJ2-5, so the J call may be wrong. The input for sequencing was peripheral blood mononuclear cells (PBMCs), taken at new diagnosis, from a patient treated with antithyroid drugs. The clonotype was recovered from a woman between 50 and 59 years old with Graves disease. The CDR3 bases are TGCAGTACCCCCCTGGGCGCGTCCCAGTACTTC. It is translated as CSTPLGASQYF.